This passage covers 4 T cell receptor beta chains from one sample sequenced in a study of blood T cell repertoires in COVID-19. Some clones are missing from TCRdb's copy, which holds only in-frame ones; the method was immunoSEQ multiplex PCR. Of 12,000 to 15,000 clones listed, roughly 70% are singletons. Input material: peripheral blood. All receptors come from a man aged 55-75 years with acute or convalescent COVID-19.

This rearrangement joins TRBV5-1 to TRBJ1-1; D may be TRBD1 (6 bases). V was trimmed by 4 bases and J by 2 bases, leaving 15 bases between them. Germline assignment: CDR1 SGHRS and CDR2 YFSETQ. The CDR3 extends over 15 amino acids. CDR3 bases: TGCGCCAGCAGCCCGGACAGCAGGAAAAACACTGAAGCTTTCTTT. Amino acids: CASSPDSRKNTEAFF.

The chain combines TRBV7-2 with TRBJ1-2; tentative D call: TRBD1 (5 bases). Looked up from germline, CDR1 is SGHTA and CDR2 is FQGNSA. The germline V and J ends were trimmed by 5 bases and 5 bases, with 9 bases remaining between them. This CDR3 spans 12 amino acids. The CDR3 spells CASSPGFYGYTF. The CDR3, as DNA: TGTGCCAGCAGCCCAGGGTTTTATGGCTACACCTTC.

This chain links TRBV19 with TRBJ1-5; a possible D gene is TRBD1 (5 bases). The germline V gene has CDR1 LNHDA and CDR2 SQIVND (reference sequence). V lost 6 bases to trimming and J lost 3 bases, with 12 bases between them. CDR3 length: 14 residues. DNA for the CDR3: TGTGCCAGTAGACCAATAGGGGACAATCAGCCCCAGCATTTT. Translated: CASRPIGDNQPQHF.

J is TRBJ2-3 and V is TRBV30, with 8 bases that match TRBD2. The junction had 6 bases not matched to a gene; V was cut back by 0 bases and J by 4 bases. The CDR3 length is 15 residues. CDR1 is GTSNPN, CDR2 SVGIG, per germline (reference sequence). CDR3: CAWSVSGSRPDTQYF. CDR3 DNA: TGTGCCTGGAGTGTAAGCGGGAGCCGGCCAGATACGCAGTATTTT.